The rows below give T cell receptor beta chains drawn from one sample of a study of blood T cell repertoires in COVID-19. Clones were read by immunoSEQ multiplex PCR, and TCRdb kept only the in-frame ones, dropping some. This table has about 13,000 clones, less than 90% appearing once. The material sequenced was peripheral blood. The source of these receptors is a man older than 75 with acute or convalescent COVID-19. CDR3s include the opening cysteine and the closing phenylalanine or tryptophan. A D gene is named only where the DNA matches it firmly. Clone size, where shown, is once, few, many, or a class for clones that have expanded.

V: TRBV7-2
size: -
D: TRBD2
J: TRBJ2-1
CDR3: CASSKRLAGNEQFF
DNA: TGTGCCAGCAGCAAGCGACTAGCTGGGAATGAGCAGTTCTTC

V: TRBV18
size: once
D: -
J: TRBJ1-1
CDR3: CASSGGTNTEAFF
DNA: TGTGCCAGCTCCGGAGGGACGAACACTGAAGCTTTCTTT

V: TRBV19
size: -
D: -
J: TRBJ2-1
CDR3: CASSIRGSRNEQFF
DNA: TGTGCCAGTAGTATAAGAGGGAGTCGAAATGAGCAGTTCTTC

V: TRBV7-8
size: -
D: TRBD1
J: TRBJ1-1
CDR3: CASSVRDRGSNTEAFF
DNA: TGTGCCAGCAGCGTTCGGGACAGGGGCTCGAACACTGAAGCTTTCTTT

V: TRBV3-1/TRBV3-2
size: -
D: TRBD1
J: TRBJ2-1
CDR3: CASSQDQMQGAYNEQFF
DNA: TGTGCCAGCAGCCAAGATCAAATGCAGGGGGCCTACAATGAGCAGTTCTTC

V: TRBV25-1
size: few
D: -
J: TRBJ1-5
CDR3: CASSQGGGNQPQHF
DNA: TGTGCCAGCAGTCAGGGAGGGGGCAATCAGCCCCAGCATTTT

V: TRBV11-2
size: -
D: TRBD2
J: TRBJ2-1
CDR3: CASSLEGTRGRLQFF
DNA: TGTGCCAGCAGCTTAGAGGGGACTAGAGGTAGGCTACAGTTCTTC

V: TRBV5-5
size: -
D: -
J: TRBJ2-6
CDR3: CASSSQGTRNTGANVLTF
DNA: TGTGCCAGCAGCTCTCAGGGGACACGCAACACTGGGGCCAACGTCCTGACTTTC

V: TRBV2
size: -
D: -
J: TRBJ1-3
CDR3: CASSVSSGNTIYF
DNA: TGTGCCAGCAGTGTTAGTTCTGGAAACACCATATATTTT

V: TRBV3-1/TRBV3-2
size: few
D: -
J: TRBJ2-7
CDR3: CASSQVSSSRDEQYF
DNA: TGTGCCAGCAGCCAAGTCAGCTCTAGTCGGGACGAGCAGTACTTC

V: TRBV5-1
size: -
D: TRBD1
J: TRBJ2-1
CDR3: CASSIGQGAYRAAFF
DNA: TGCGCCAGCAGCATAGGACAGGGGGCTTACCGGGCGGCGTTCTTC

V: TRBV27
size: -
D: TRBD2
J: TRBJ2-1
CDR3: CASSLYGSGGVYNEQFF
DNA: TGTGCCAGCAGTCTCTACGGTAGCGGGGGGGTCTACAATGAGCAGTTCTTC

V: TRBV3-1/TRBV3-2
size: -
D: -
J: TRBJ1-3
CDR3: CATQTGSGNTIYF
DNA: TGTGCCACCCAGACAGGATCTGGAAACACCATATATTTT

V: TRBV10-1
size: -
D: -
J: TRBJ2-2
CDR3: CASSPDGFTGELFF
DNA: TGCGCCAGCAGCCCCGACGGGTTCACCGGGGAGCTGTTTTTT

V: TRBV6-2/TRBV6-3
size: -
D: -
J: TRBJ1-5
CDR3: CASSAQGNQPQHF
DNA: TGTGCCAGCAGTGCCCAGGGGAATCAGCCCCAGCATTTT

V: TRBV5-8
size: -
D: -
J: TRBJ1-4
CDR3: CASGMEPRRTNEKLFF
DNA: TGTGCCAGCGGCATGGAGCCTCGTCGGACTAATGAAAAACTGTTTTTT

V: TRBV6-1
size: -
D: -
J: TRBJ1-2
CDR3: CASSEALQGPYGYTF
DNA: TGTGCCAGCAGTGAAGCCCTACAGGGACCCTATGGCTACACCTTC

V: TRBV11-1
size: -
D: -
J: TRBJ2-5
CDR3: CASSLAKQETQYF
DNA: TGTGCCAGCAGCTTAGCCAAACAAGAGACCCAGTACTTC

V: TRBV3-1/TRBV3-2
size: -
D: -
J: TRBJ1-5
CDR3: CASSSQGYSNQPQHF
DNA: TGTGCCAGCAGTTCACAGGGATATAGCAATCAGCCCCAGCATTTT

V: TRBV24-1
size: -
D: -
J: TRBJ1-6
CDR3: CATSARDPSYSPLHF
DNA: TGTGCCACCAGTGCCCGGGATCCTTCATATTCACCCCTCCACTTT

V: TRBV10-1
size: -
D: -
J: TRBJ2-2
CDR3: CASSYQGSTGELFF
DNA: TGCGCCAGCAGTTACCAGGGATCCACCGGGGAGCTGTTTTTT

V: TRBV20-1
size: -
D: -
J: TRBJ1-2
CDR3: CSATGLGGYTF
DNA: TGCAGTGCCACAGGGCTCGGGGGCTACACCTTC